This record concerns one T cell receptor beta chain sequence. Its antigen is still unknown. Preparation of the TCRbeta library used unique molecular identifiers. Via MiXCR, TCRdb re-called the PCR reads, giving one row per CDR3 protein. The profile shows 700,000 to 950,000 distinct CDR3 sequences, approximately 15% of them singletons. The data were obtained in a study of T-cell reconstitution after alpha-beta-depleted transplantation in children. The CDR3 contains 15 residues. V shed 4 bases and J shed 2 bases, with 16 bases lying between them. In germline, CDR1 is SQVTM, CDR2 ANQGSEA. Study outcomes and limitations: TCRbeta diversity was high at day 60 in some patients (a result of surviving recipient T cells and thymic progenitors). Expanded graft clones, several hundred of them, were reportedly the source of alpha-beta T cells about two months after transplant. Newly made T cells mostly supplied T-cell counts and diversity one year after transplant.

The sample consisted of PBMCs, mostly from graft donor cells, taken 360 days after TCRalphabeta/CD19-depleted stem cell transplant. V gene TRBV29-1 combines with J gene TRBJ2-3; no definite D call. This sequence originates from a male patient younger than 18 who had a stem cell transplant for acute lymphoblastic leukemia, so the T cells may come from the graft donor. CDR3 DNA sequence: TGCAGCGTTGTATTGAGCCAACTAAACACAGATACGCAGTATTTT. It yields the protein CSVVLSQLNTDTQYF.